The subject of this entry is one T cell receptor beta chain. Its antigen remains unknown. These data are taken from a study of cytomegalovirus exposure and HLA in healthy donors. Primers for the PCR totalled 60 Vbeta and 13 Jbeta. Profiled with immunoSEQ multiplex PCR; TCRdb holds only in-frame clones, not every one. This table has about 160,000 clones, 70% to 80% appearing once. The trim removed 7 bases at V and 8 bases at J, leaving 9 bases unmatched. The germline V gene encodes CDR1 SEHNR and CDR2 FQNEAQ (reference sequence). This CDR3 is 13 amino acids long. Study observations and caveats: Later, an analysis showed that TCR beta chains associated with HLA were more clonally expanded than others that were equally common. Several top significant clusters appeared, in a later analysis, to be linked to common viral pathogens. Most TCR beta V segments were productive about 87% or about 30% of the time in an earlier analysis.

The rearrangement links TRBV7-9 to TRBJ1-2; 8 bases align to TRBD1. The source material was PBMCs. The source is a man younger than 30 in good health and CMV-seropositive. CDR3 bases: TGTGCCAGCAATCCGGGACAGGTCCAAGGCTACACCTTC. Translation: CASNPGQVQGYTF.